This T cell receptor (beta chain) was profiled in a study of PD-1 blockade in classical Hodgkin lymphoma. Study-wide context: On a schedule of every 2 weeks, patients received nivolumab 3 mg/kg intravenously. General study results and limits: Baseline diversity was lower in partial responders and progressors than complete responders.

Points on this clone: The antigen remains undetermined.

The CDR3 consists of 13 residues. Brentuximab vedotin exposure varied among the patients, all of whom had relapsed after autologous stem cell transplantation. Best response was recorded as complete response, partial response or progressive disease. Sequenced by immunoSEQ multiplex PCR; TCRdb stores in-frame clones only, minus some. The data contain about 76,000 clones, 89% of them singletons. This TCR came from a human donor with classical Hodgkin lymphoma. This chain connects TRBV21-1 to TRBJ1-2. TRBV21-1 is a pseudogene locus. This specimen consisted of peripheral blood mononuclear cells (PBMCs), obtained at baseline. This CDR3 is CASSRGVLYGYTF. The CDR3 DNA is TGTGCCAGCAGCCGAGGGGTGCTCTATGGCTACACCTTC.